The source of this T cell receptor beta chain is a study of blood T cell repertoires in COVID-19. As for the study in general: There were acute and convalescent COVID-19 samples, and they came from the United States, Italy and Spain.

TCRdb's copy holds only in-frame clones and misses some; the assay was immunoSEQ multiplex PCR. The sample records some 210,000 clones, roughly 90% being singletons. The TCR comes from a woman in her thirties or forties who had recovered from COVID-19. Sequenced material: peripheral blood.

CDR3: CASSTGTGQTRGTSGANVLTF. As DNA, the CDR3 is TGTGCCAGTAGTACCGGGACAGGGCAAACAAGAGGCACATCTGGGGCCAACGTCCTGACTTTC. This rearrangement joins TRBV19 to TRBJ2-6; TRBD1 matches 9 bases. The CDR3 sequence is 21 residues long. CDR1 and CDR2 from the germline V gene are LNHDA and SQIVND (reference sequence). Trimming at V came to 4 bases and at J to 1 base, leaving 17 bases not matched to a gene. The entire variable domain, with the rest obtained from reference TRBV19 and TRBJ2-6, is as follows: DGGITQSPKYLFRKEGQNVTLSCEQNLNHDAMYWYRQDPGQGLRLIYYSQIVNDFQKGDIAEGYSVSREKKESFPLTVTSAQKNPTAFYLCASSTGTGQTRGTSGANVLTFGAGSRLTVL.